This TCR beta chain was retrieved from a study of cytotoxic CD8 clonotypes in ibrutinib-treated CLL. At the level of the study: The cohort had some 10 relapsed/refractory and approximately 15 treatment-naive patients, around 18 IGHV unmutated. Each sample contained, on average, under 260,000 productive templates and roughly 100,000 productive rearrangements.

Regarding the study as a whole: Against age-matched healthy donors, baseline clonality ran higher and tracked circulating CD8+ T-cell counts.

A word on this clone: Its antigen is not identified.

Measured with immunoSEQ multiplex PCR; TCRdb has only the in-frame clones, and not every one. The sample shows some 70,000 clones, 90% of them seen only once. The germline V and J ends were trimmed by 4 bases and 0 bases, with 13 bases remaining between them. The CDR3 consists of 16 residues. Germline lookup yields CDR1 MGHDK and CDR2 SYGVNS. V usage is TRBV25-1 and J usage is TRBJ1-3, with a tentative D call TRBD1 (6 bases). The sample here was PBMCs, taken after 12 months of ibrutinib treatment. The clonotype comes from a human donor with chronic lymphocytic leukemia. The CDR3 region is CASSAGGGGSGNTIYF. The CDR3 DNA is TGTGCCAGCAGTGCAGGAGGGGGAGGCTCTGGAAACACCATATATTTT.